Following are 13 T cell receptor beta chains from one sample sequenced in a study of T-cell memory formation after mild COVID-19. TCRdb recomputed calls from the 5' RACE reads with MiXCR, one row per CDR3 protein. Of 120,000 to 150,000 distinct CDR3 sequences listed, roughly 19% are singletons. Material for sequencing was PBMCs or a T cell subset sorted from them (not recorded which). These receptors all stem from an adult woman who had mild COVID-19 (a few samples of this study predate the infection). Cell type and time point are not known.

V is TRBV12-3 or TRBV12-4 and J is TRBJ1-1, with TRBD1 as a possible D gene (6 bases). CDR3 size: 13 residues. V lost 10 bases and J lost 5, with 17 bases in between. The CDR3 loop is CATGQGRGTEAFF. The CDR3 bases are TGTGCCACCGGTCAGGGGAGGGGAACTGAAGCTTTCTTT.

The chain recombines TRBV5-1 with TRBJ2-7, with TRBD2 identical over 7 bases. V lost 1 base and J lost 2; bases outside the gene matches: 6. The germline V gene encodes CDR1 SGHRS and CDR2 YFSETQ. CDR3 length: 15 residues. DNA for the CDR3: TGCGCCAGCAGCTTGCAAGCGGGGATCCCCTACGAGCAGTACTTC. It codes for CASSLQAGIPYEQYF.

In its sample, this clonotype was seen a few times. This chain joins TRBV20-1 and TRBJ1-4; D remains unclear. The CDR3 is made up of 11 amino acids. The ends were cut back, 0 bases at V and 4 bases at J, with 0 bases in the middle. Germline V gene sequence: CDR1 DFQATT, CDR2 SNEGSKA (reference sequence). The CDR3 DNA reads as TGCAGTGCTAGAGATAATGAAAAACTGTTTTTT. This translates into CSARDNEKLFF.

J is TRBJ2-7 and V is TRBV7-6; TRBD1 aligns across 11 bases. In germline, CDR1 is SGHVS, CDR2 FNYEAQ. This CDR3 has 15 residues. V gave up 0 bases and J gave up 3 bases; unmatched junction bases: 1. In DNA form, the CDR3 reads TGTGCCAGCAGCTTAGCCGGGACAGGGGGCTACGAGCAGTACTTC. This codes for CASSLAGTGGYEQYF.

This chain links TRBV7-3 with TRBJ2-3, with TRBD1 as a possible D gene (6 bases). CDR1 is SGHTA, CDR2 FQGTGA, per germline. Trimming left V 5 bases short and J 6 bases short, with 12 bases between. This CDR3 region has 13 residues. CDR3 protein: CASSAQGMDTQYF. The CDR3 DNA reads TGTGCCAGCAGCGCGCAGGGGATGGATACGCAGTATTTT.

The chain combines TRBV7-9 with TRBJ1-6; perhaps TRBD1 as D (6 bases). The germline gives CDR1 SEHNR, CDR2 FQNEAQ (reference sequence). The V gene lost 5 bases and the J gene lost 6 bases, with 14 bases spanning the gap. CDR3 size: 15 residues. The CDR3 DNA reads as TGTGCCAGCAGCCTCACCGGGACAAGTAATTCACCCCTCCACTTT. Amino acids: CASSLTGTSNSPLHF.

V gene TRBV12-3 or TRBV12-4 combines with J gene TRBJ2-1, with D hard to call. V lost 1 base to trimming and J lost 6 bases, with 7 bases between them. The CDR3 runs 13 residues. DNA of the CDR3: TGTGCCAGCAGTTTAGGCAGTGTCAATGAGCAGTTCTTC. Its translation is CASSLGSVNEQFF.

CDR3 region: CASSSQSGASPGNEQFF. The CDR3 coding sequence is TGTGCCAGCAGTTCCCAGTCAGGGGCTAGCCCTGGGAATGAGCAGTTCTTC. This chain joins TRBV6-6 and TRBJ2-1; TRBD1 is a possible D gene (6 bases). The CDR3 length is 17 residues. In germline, CDR1 is MNHNY, CDR2 SVGAGI (reference sequence). V was trimmed by 4 bases and J by 7 bases, leaving 23 bases between them.

The sample holds a few counts of this clonotype. V usage is TRBV5-4 and J usage is TRBJ1-2; 7 nucleotides match TRBD1. Germline trimming cut 2 bases from V and 4 bases from J; bases unmatched to any gene: 8. Germline-derived CDR1 and CDR2 are SGHNT and YYREEE (reference sequence). CDR3 length: 15 residues. CDR3: CASSLVQGIGYGYTF. As DNA, the CDR3 is TGTGCCAGCAGCTTAGTACAGGGGATAGGCTATGGCTACACCTTC.

The rearrangement links TRBV7-9 to TRBJ2-5, with 10 positions matching TRBD2. This CDR3 spans 16 amino acids. Germline V gives CDR1 SEHNR, CDR2 FQNEAQ (reference sequence). V gave up 6 bases and J gave up 1 base; unmatched junction bases: 8. The CDR3 is CASSQLAGRAQETQYF. Written as DNA, the CDR3 is TGTGCCAGCAGTCAACTAGCGGGGAGGGCCCAAGAGACCCAGTACTTC. Supplemented by reference TRBV7-9 and TRBJ2-5, the full variable domain reads DTGVSQNPRHKITKRGQNVTFRCDPISEHNRLYWYRQTLGQGPEFLTYFQNEAQLEKSRLLSDRFSAERPKGSFSTLEIQRTEQGDSAMYLCASSQLAGRAQETQYFGPGTRLLVL.

The gene calls are TRBV5-1 and TRBJ2-1; the match to TRBD2 covers 14 bases. V was clipped by 4 bases and J by 4 bases; unmatched bases: 7. The CDR3 loop spans 17 amino acids. Germline-derived CDR1 and CDR2 are SGHRS and YFSETQ. This CDR3 is CASSTGLAGGLYNEQFF. CDR3 bases: TGCGCCAGCAGCACCGGACTAGCGGGGGGACTATACAATGAGCAGTTCTTC.

J is TRBJ2-3 and V is TRBV4-2; 7 bases line up with TRBD1. This CDR3 has 17 residues. CDR1 and CDR2 from the germline V gene are LGHNA and YNFKEQ. The V segment lost 0 bases and the J segment 0 bases; nucleotides outside the gene matches: 6. The CDR3 reads CASSQDTGALSTDTQYF. In DNA, the CDR3 is TGTGCCAGCAGCCAAGATACAGGGGCCCTTAGCACAGATACGCAGTATTTT.

The rearrangement uses TRBV7-9 and TRBJ1-1; weak D call: TRBD1 (5 bases). Germline-derived CDR1 and CDR2 are SEHNR and FQNEAQ (reference sequence). CDR3 length: 15 amino acids. V lost 5 bases, J lost 2 bases, and 15 bases lay in between. This CDR3 is CASSQVAGKNTEAFF. As DNA, the CDR3 is TGTGCCAGCAGCCAGGTCGCAGGGAAAAACACTGAAGCTTTCTTT.